The 4 T cell receptor beta chains below were found in one sample sequenced in a study of cytomegalovirus exposure and HLA in healthy donors. The PCR had 60 Vbeta and 13 Jbeta primers. The data were produced by immunoSEQ multiplex PCR, yet TCRdb's version contains in-frame clones alone and is incomplete. Of 150,000 to 200,000 clones listed, 84% are singletons. The specimen was PBMCs. These TCRs come from a girl between 10 and 17 years old in good health and CMV-seropositive.

This clone was recorded a few times. The chain is built from TRBV19 and TRBJ2-1; 7 nucleotides align to TRBD2. The germline V gene encodes CDR1 LNHDA and CDR2 SQIVND (reference sequence). J gave up 2 bases and V 3 bases, and 7 bases lay outside the gene matches. The CDR3 covers 16 residues. CDR3 region: CASSMDRLATYNEQFF. Written as DNA, the CDR3 is TGTGCCAGTAGTATGGATAGACTAGCCACCTACAATGAGCAGTTCTTC.

V gene TRBV6-1 combines with J gene TRBJ1-5; 8 nucleotides align to TRBD1. Germline-derived CDR1 and CDR2 are MNHNS and SASEGT. Losses at the gene ends were 4 bases for V and 11 bases for J; bases not matched to a gene: 10. The CDR3 totals 14 residues. The CDR3, as DNA: TGTGCCAGCAGTGGAGGAGACAGGGGCTTGACCCAGCATTTT. Protein product: CASSGGDRGLTQHF.

This rearrangement joins TRBV19 to TRBJ1-5, with D perhaps matching TRBD1 (6 bases). CDR1 LNHDA and CDR2 SQIVND come from the germline V gene (reference sequence). Trimming shortened V by 7 bases and J by 2 bases, and 18 bases separated the two germline ends. The length of the CDR3 is 16 residues. The CDR3 loop reads CASTIGGGSGNQPQHF. CDR3 coding DNA: TGTGCCAGTACCATCGGGGGGGGCTCGGGCAATCAGCCCCAGCATTTT.

CDR3 sequence reads: CASSDSDTMTYNEQFF. For the CDR3, the DNA is TGTGCCAGCAGTGATTCTGACACAATGACCTACAATGAGCAGTTCTTC. The V and J genes are TRBV6-1 and TRBJ2-1; D is ambiguous. The ends were cut back, 3 bases at V and 2 bases at J, with 14 bases in the middle. The length of the CDR3 is 16 residues. Germline CDR1 and CDR2: MNHNS and SASEGT.